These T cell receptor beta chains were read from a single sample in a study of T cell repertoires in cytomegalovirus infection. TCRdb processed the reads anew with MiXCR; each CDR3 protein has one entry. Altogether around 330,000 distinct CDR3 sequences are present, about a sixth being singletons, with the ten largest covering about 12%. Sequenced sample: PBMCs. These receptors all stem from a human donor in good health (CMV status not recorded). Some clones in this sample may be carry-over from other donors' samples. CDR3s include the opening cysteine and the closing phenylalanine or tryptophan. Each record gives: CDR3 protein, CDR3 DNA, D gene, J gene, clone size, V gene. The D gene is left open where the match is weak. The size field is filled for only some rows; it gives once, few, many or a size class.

cdr3_aa: CASKRRNSGANVLTF
cdr3_nt: TGTGCCAGTAAACGACGGAACTCTGGGGCCAACGTCCTGACTTTC
d_call: .
j_call: TRBJ2-6
clone_size: few
v_call: TRBV6-1

cdr3_aa: CASSLGQGYRFRYF
cdr3_nt: TGTGCCAGCAGTTTGGGGCAGGGTTACAGATTCAGGTACTTC
d_call: .
j_call: TRBJ2-7
clone_size: .
v_call: TRBV28

cdr3_aa: CSAVSQGPKTQYF
cdr3_nt: TGCAGTGCTGTATCCCAGGGCCCGAAGACCCAGTACTTC
d_call: .
j_call: TRBJ2-5
clone_size: many
v_call: TRBV20-1

cdr3_aa: CASSLLGHQNTEAFF
cdr3_nt: TGTGCCAGCAGCTTACTCGGACACCAGAACACTGAAGCTTTCTTT
d_call: .
j_call: TRBJ1-1
clone_size: many
v_call: TRBV7-2

cdr3_aa: CASRSATGGGDNQPQHF
cdr3_nt: TGTGCCAGCAGAAGCGCGACAGGGGGTGGGGACAATCAGCCCCAGCATTTT
d_call: TRBD1
j_call: TRBJ1-5
clone_size: many
v_call: TRBV28

cdr3_aa: CSARTPSGTSGGPQETQYF
cdr3_nt: TGCAGTGCTCGTACACCCTCCGGGACTAGCGGGGGGCCCCAAGAGACCCAGTACTTC
d_call: TRBD2
j_call: TRBJ2-5
clone_size: many
v_call: TRBV20-1

cdr3_aa: CASRSTRGHNSPLHF
cdr3_nt: TGTGCCAGCAGGAGTACCAGGGGGCATAATTCACCCCTCCACTTT
d_call: TRBD1
j_call: TRBJ1-6
clone_size: few
v_call: TRBV11-2

cdr3_aa: CASSPGGTSSYEQYF
cdr3_nt: TGCGCCAGCTCGCCAGGGGGGACCTCTTCCTACGAGCAGTACTTC
d_call: .
j_call: TRBJ2-7
clone_size: many
v_call: TRBV4-1

cdr3_aa: CASSAEAFF
cdr3_nt: TGTGCCAGCAGCGCAGAAGCTTTCTTT
d_call: .
j_call: TRBJ1-1
clone_size: .
v_call: TRBV9

cdr3_aa: CASSLFGTSGGAGWRANEQFF
cdr3_nt: TGTGCCAGCAGCTTATTCGGGACTAGCGGGGGGGCCGGTTGGAGGGCCAATGAGCAGTTCTTC
d_call: TRBD2
j_call: TRBJ2-1
clone_size: many
v_call: TRBV7-3

cdr3_aa: CASSVGNAGTDTQYF
cdr3_nt: TGTGCCAGCAGTGTTGGAAATGCAGGGACAGATACGCAGTATTTT
d_call: .
j_call: TRBJ2-3
clone_size: few
v_call: TRBV6-6

cdr3_aa: CASRPPWADYGYTF
cdr3_nt: TGTGCCAGCAGGCCACCTTGGGCGGACTATGGCTACACCTTC
d_call: .
j_call: TRBJ1-2
clone_size: many
v_call: TRBV7-2

cdr3_aa: CSAPNRGGAYNEQFF
cdr3_nt: TGCAGTGCGCCTAACCGGGGGGGGGCCTACAATGAGCAGTTCTTC
d_call: TRBD2
j_call: TRBJ2-1
clone_size: few
v_call: TRBV20-1

cdr3_aa: CSASRQGGDTGELFF
cdr3_nt: TGCAGTGCTAGCCGACAGGGAGGAGACACCGGGGAGCTGTTTTTT
d_call: .
j_call: TRBJ2-2
clone_size: few
v_call: TRBV20-1

cdr3_aa: CASSEDRGFTDTQYF
cdr3_nt: TGTGCCAGCAGTGAGGACAGGGGGTTCACAGATACGCAGTATTTT
d_call: TRBD1
j_call: TRBJ2-3
clone_size: few
v_call: TRBV6-1

cdr3_aa: CASREGTVSYEQYF
cdr3_nt: TGTGCCAGCAGGGAGGGGACAGTTTCCTACGAGCAGTACTTC
d_call: .
j_call: TRBJ2-7
clone_size: few
v_call: TRBV25-1

cdr3_aa: CAISELAGGRNTQYF
cdr3_nt: TGTGCCATCAGTGAACTAGCGGGGGGGCGAAATACGCAGTATTTT
d_call: TRBD2
j_call: TRBJ2-3
clone_size: many
v_call: TRBV10-3

cdr3_aa: CASSTGTGGPMNTEAFF
cdr3_nt: TGTGCCAGCAGCACCGGGACAGGGGGCCCCATGAACACTGAAGCTTTCTTT
d_call: TRBD1
j_call: TRBJ1-1
clone_size: many
v_call: TRBV7-8

cdr3_aa: CSVRGLGNEQFF
cdr3_nt: TGCAGCGTTAGAGGGTTAGGCAATGAGCAGTTCTTC
d_call: .
j_call: TRBJ2-1
clone_size: few
v_call: TRBV29-1

cdr3_aa: CASSFLGGYGAFDGYTF
cdr3_nt: TGTGCCAGCAGCTTCCTAGGCGGGTACGGGGCCTTCGATGGCTACACCTTC
d_call: .
j_call: TRBJ1-2
clone_size: few
v_call: TRBV5-6

cdr3_aa: CASRQGTSRSSTDTQYF
cdr3_nt: TGTGCCAGCAGACAGGGGACTAGCCGTTCATCGACAGATACGCAGTATTTT
d_call: TRBD2
j_call: TRBJ2-3
clone_size: few
v_call: TRBV5-4

cdr3_aa: CASSWAEGQPQHF
cdr3_nt: TGTGCCAGCAGTTGGGCGGAGGGTCAGCCCCAGCATTTT
d_call: .
j_call: TRBJ1-5
clone_size: many
v_call: TRBV12-3/TRBV12-4